This TCR beta chain stems from a study of regulatory T cells in long-lasting Graves disease. Study-level findings and limits: With 2,500 to 3,500 shared public clonotypes, persistent patients exceeded new patients, who shared more than 900. The sample size was small, and this may have reduced accuracy.

TCR beta libraries were built with iRepertoire HTBI primers and Arm-PCR of CDR3 regions. TCRdb called the multiplex PCR reads again in MiXCR, with one record for every CDR3 protein. The sample shows under 300,000 distinct CDR3 sequences, over 20% of them seen only once. In the case of this clonotype: Its antigen is not known.

V shed 4 bases, J shed 2 bases, and the junction held 8 bases outside the gene matches. This CDR3 is built from 16 residues. Germline V gene data show CDR1 as SGHRS and CDR2 as YFSETQ. Time point meaning: newly diagnosed GD, antithyroid drugs for less than 3 months. From RNA extracted from PBMCs, the TCR library was made. V and J are TRBV5-1 and TRBJ2-3; 9 bases are shared with TRBD1. The TCR originated in a female donor with Graves disease. Source: peripheral blood mononuclear cells (PBMCs), taken at new diagnosis, from a patient treated with antithyroid drugs. The CDR3 DNA follows: TGCGCCAGCAGCCAAGAACAGGGGGCGGTCACAGATACGCAGTATTTT. Amino acid sequence: CASSQEQGAVTDTQYF.